Below are 28 T cell receptor beta chains sequenced from a single sample in a study of blood T cell repertoires in COVID-19. Assay: immunoSEQ multiplex PCR; the TCRdb copy retains only in-frame clones and omits some. The sample includes more than 200,000 clones, about 80% of them seen just once. Sequenced: peripheral blood. The receptors were sampled from a man in his fifties with active or convalescent COVID-19.

The V call is TRBV18, the J call TRBJ1-2; unclear D gene. The germline V gene has CDR1 KGHSH and CDR2 LQKENI. This CDR3 is built from 12 residues. V shed 3 bases and J shed 7 bases, with 9 bases lying between them. The CDR3, as DNA: TGTGCCAGCTCACCCCTTGGCAGTGGCTACACCTTC. This encodes CASSPLGSGYTF.

The V and J genes are TRBV12-3 or TRBV12-4 and TRBJ1-2; D is possibly TRBD1 (5 bases). Between the trimmed V and J ends, which lost 5 bases and 7 bases, there was a span of 14 bases. The CDR3 spans 13 residues. CDR3 region: CASSPSGGRGYTF. CDR3 bases: TGTGCCAGCAGTCCTAGCGGGGGTCGTGGCTACACCTTC.

V usage is TRBV5-6 and J usage is TRBJ1-5; TRBD1 is a possible D gene (6 bases). The CDR3 is made up of 16 amino acids. V lost 2 bases to trimming and J lost 5 bases, with 17 bases between them. Germline loops: CDR1 SGHDT, CDR2 YYEEEE. The CDR3 loop is CASSFGLQGNDQPQHF. The CDR3, as DNA: TGTGCCAGCAGCTTTGGGCTACAGGGAAATGATCAGCCCCAGCATTTT. Full variable domain (outside the CDR3, taken from reference TRBV5-6 and TRBJ1-5): DAGVTQSPTHLIKTRGQQVTLRCSPKSGHDTVSWYQQALGQGPQFIFQYYEEEERQRGNFPDRFSGHQFPNYSSELNVNALLLGDSALYLCASSFGLQGNDQPQHFGDGTRLSIL.

The gene calls are TRBV3-1 (or the pseudogene TRBV3-2) and TRBJ1-1, with D unresolved. Trimming left V 4 bases short and J 6 bases short, with 21 bases between. The germline CDR1 and CDR2 sequences are LGHDT and YNNKEL (reference sequence). This CDR3 is built from 16 residues. The CDR3, as DNA: TGTGCCAGCAGCCCGCCCGTGGGAGGCCCAGGCGCTGAAGCTTTCTTT. Translating gives CASSPPVGGPGAEAFF.

A few counts support this clone. For the CDR3, the DNA is TGCGCCAGCAGCCAAGATTTCCAGGGTGGTTCACCCCTCCACTTT. Its protein product is CASSQDFQGGSPLHF. The V and J genes are TRBV4-3 and TRBJ1-6; D possibly corresponds to TRBD1 (5 bases). CDR3 length equals 15 residues. Between the trimmed V and J ends, which lost 0 bases and 9 bases, there was a span of 12 bases. Germline loops: CDR1 LGHNA, CDR2 YSLEER.

CDR3 amino acids: CASQEGGDYNEQFF. In DNA, the CDR3 is TGTGCCAGCCAGGAGGGGGGGGACTACAATGAGCAGTTCTTC. The chain has TRBV2 and TRBJ2-1, with TRBD2 as a possible D gene (7 bases). Trimming stripped 8 bases from V and 3 bases from J, with 14 bases between. The CDR3 is 14 amino acids. Germline lookup yields CDR1 SNHLY and CDR2 FYNNEI.

The chain carries TRBV10-3 and TRBJ1-5, with TRBD1 matching over 8 bases. CDR1 is ENHRY and CDR2 is SYGVKD in the germline V gene. The CDR3 runs to 14 residues. Unmatched junction bases numbered 1, after V lost 2 bases and J lost 4 bases. The CDR3 bases are TGTGCCATCAGTGAGCGACAGGGGAATCAGCCCCAGCATTTT. Encoded protein: CAISERQGNQPQHF.

The rearrangement joins TRBV9 to TRBJ2-1, with 8 bases fitting TRBD1. Per the germline V gene, CDR1 is SGDLS and CDR2 is YYNGEE. The junction had 9 bases not matched to a gene; V was cut back by 0 bases and J by 1 base. The CDR3 has 18 amino acids. In DNA, the CDR3 is TGTGCCAGCAGCGTAGAATCGCAGGGGGCTTCTTCCTACAATGAGCAGTTCTTC. This codes for CASSVESQGASSYNEQFF.

The J gene is TRBJ2-2, the V gene TRBV5-5; D is unresolved. The germline gives CDR1 SGHKS, CDR2 YYEKEE (reference sequence). Trimming shortened V by 1 base and J by 7 bases, and 14 bases separated the two germline ends. This CDR3 has 15 residues. The CDR3 loop is CASSLQVRVVGELFF. CDR3 in DNA: TGTGCCAGCAGCTTGCAGGTGCGAGTGGTCGGGGAGCTGTTTTTT.

This chain links TRBV5-1 with TRBJ2-7; TRBD1 matches 8 bases. Germline CDR1 and CDR2: SGHRS and YFSETQ. V gave up 0 bases and J gave up 2 bases; unmatched junction bases: 4. There are 15 residues in the CDR3. The CDR3 coding sequence is TGCGCCAGCAGCTTGGCATTGGACAGGGCCTACGAGCAGTACTTC. As protein: CASSLALDRAYEQYF.

The genes are TRBV7-2 and TRBJ1-3; TRBD1 is a possible D gene (5 bases). CDR3 length: 15 residues. The V gene's germline CDR1 is SGHTA and CDR2 FQGNSA. V was cut by 1 base and J by 4 bases, with 11 bases left in between. CDR3 amino acids: CASSLGGARGNTIYF. DNA of the CDR3: TGTGCCAGCAGCTTAGGTGGGGCGCGCGGAAACACCATATATTTT.

This chain uses TRBV5-4 with TRBJ2-5; D is possibly TRBD1 (5 bases). The CDR3 runs 13 residues. Germline V lookup: CDR1 SGHNT, CDR2 YYREEE (reference sequence). Trimming removed 4 bases from V and 5 bases from J, with 12 bases in between. CDR3 nucleotide sequence: TGTGCCAGCAGCCCCCAAGGGGTGGAGACCCAGTACTTC. Amino acid sequence: CASSPQGVETQYF.

The chain joins TRBV7-2 to TRBJ2-5; D is unclear. The CDR3 is 12 residues long. Germline assignment: CDR1 SGHTA and CDR2 FQGNSA. With 5 bases removed from V and 5 bases from J, the gap between germline ends came to 9 bases. The CDR3 DNA follows: TGTGCCAGCAGCCCGATTAGTGAGACCCAGTACTTC. Its protein is CASSPISETQYF. Supplemented by reference TRBV7-2 and TRBJ2-5, the full variable domain reads GAGVSQSPSNKVTEKGKDVELRCDPISGHTALYWYRQSLGQGLEFLIYFQGNSAPDKSGLPSDRFSAERTGGSVSTLTIQRTQQEDSAVYLCASSPISETQYFGPGTRLLVL.

The chain is built from TRBV28 and TRBJ1-2, with 8 bases lining up with TRBD1. V dropped 5 bases and J dropped 4; count of bases not matched to a gene: 9. The germline V gene encodes CDR1 MDHEN and CDR2 SYDVKM. The CDR3 consists of 15 residues. The CDR3: CASSVSGQGLYGYTF. The DNA for the CDR3 is TGTGCCAGCAGTGTTTCAGGACAGGGTCTCTATGGCTACACCTTC.

On this clone: This CDR3 is also generated by other DNA sequences in the sample. V is TRBV18 and J is TRBJ1-3, with no clear D. The germline V and J ends were trimmed by 2 bases and 0 bases, with 5 bases remaining between them. CDR1 KGHSH and CDR2 LQKENI come from the germline V gene. The CDR3 loop spans 14 amino acids. This CDR3 is CASSPGGSGNTIYF. As DNA, the CDR3 is TGTGCCAGCTCACCAGGAGGCTCTGGAAACACCATATATTTT.

This clone was observed a handful of times. V gene TRBV3-1 (or the pseudogene TRBV3-2) combines with J gene TRBJ2-7; 7 bases line up with TRBD1. This CDR3 comprises 12 residues. From germline, CDR1 is LGHDT and CDR2 YNNKEL (reference sequence). The junction had 3 bases not matched to a gene; V was cut back by 4 bases and J by 6 bases. The CDR3 region has the DNA TGTGCCAGCAGCCGTACAGGGGTCGAGCAGTACTTC. This encodes CASSRTGVEQYF.

The J gene is TRBJ1-5, the V gene TRBV6-2 or TRBV6-3; D unclear. The V end lost 0 bases, the J end lost 6 bases, and 9 bases lay between the germline ends. Germline CDR1 reads MNHEY; CDR2 reads SVGEGT. CDR3 length: 14 residues. The CDR3 DNA follows: TGTGCCAGCAGTTACTCTCAGGAGGGTCAGCCCCAGCATTTT. Protein sequence: CASSYSQEGQPQHF.

The rearrangement uses TRBV19 and TRBJ2-5; TRBD2 is a possible D gene (5 bases). The CDR3 has 15 residues. In germline, CDR1 is LNHDA, CDR2 SQIVND (reference sequence). Trimming stripped 5 bases from V and 4 bases from J, with 17 bases between. The CDR3 nucleotides are TGTGCCAGTAGTCTCCGGACTCGGGGTAGAGAGACCCAGTACTTC. Protein product: CASSLRTRGRETQYF.

The genes are TRBV28 and TRBJ1-1, with D perhaps matching TRBD1 (6 bases). Trimming took off 2 bases at V and 3 bases at J, with 10 bases between the two ends. This CDR3 region has 14 residues. Per the germline V gene, CDR1 is MDHEN and CDR2 is SYDVKM. The CDR3 DNA reads TGTGCCAGCAGTTTACCCAGGGGAGACACTGAAGCTTTCTTT. Its translation is CASSLPRGDTEAFF.

The chain couples TRBV10-3 to TRBJ2-1; 9 nucleotides agree with TRBD1. CDR1 is ENHRY and CDR2 is SYGVKD in the germline V gene. The CDR3 is 19 amino acids. Losses at the gene ends were 7 bases for V and 0 bases for J; bases not matched to a gene: 16. The CDR3 protein is CAINLRDRAPFSSYNEQFF. DNA of the CDR3: TGTGCCATCAACCTCCGGGACAGGGCCCCCTTTAGCTCCTACAATGAGCAGTTCTTC.

The chain recombines TRBV30 with TRBJ1-6, with 9 bases identical to TRBD1. The CDR3 spans 18 residues. The germline V gene has CDR1 GTSNPN and CDR2 SVGIG (reference sequence). V was clipped by 2 bases and J by 7 bases; unmatched bases: 15. Here the CDR3 DNA reads TGTGCCTGGAGTCCCGTGGGACAGGGAAAAAGGGTGAATTCACCCCTCCACTTT. Protein: CAWSPVGQGKRVNSPLHF. The whole variable domain, remainder taken from reference TRBV30 and TRBJ1-6, is SQTIHQWPATLVQPVGSPLSLECTVEGTSNPNLYWYRQAAGRGLQLLFYSVGIGQISSEVPQNLSASRPQDRQFILSSKKLLLSDSGFYLCAWSPVGQGKRVNSPLHFGNGTRLTVT.

This chain uses TRBV3-1 (or the pseudogene TRBV3-2) with TRBJ2-7; possibly TRBD2 for D (5 bases). The germline gives CDR1 LGHDT, CDR2 YNNKEL (reference sequence). V shed 7 bases and J shed 2 bases, with 15 bases lying between them. The CDR3 loop spans 14 amino acids. The CDR3 loop reads CASTQMPGTYEQYF. CDR3 nucleotides: TGTGCCAGCACCCAGATGCCGGGGACCTACGAGCAGTACTTC.

Only a few counts were recorded for this clone. For the CDR3, the DNA is TGTGCCAGCAGTTTAGGAGGGAATGAGCAGTTCTTC. It is translated as CASSLGGNEQFF. The chain joins TRBV27 to TRBJ2-1; D possibly corresponds to TRBD2 (6 bases). Trimming took 2 bases from V and 7 from J, leaving 6 bases between them. The CDR3 consists of 12 residues. Germline loops: CDR1 MNHEY, CDR2 SMNVEV (reference sequence).

The J gene is TRBJ2-1, the V gene TRBV19, with D possibly TRBD2 on 6 matching bases. This CDR3 region has 16 residues. V was shortened by 3 bases and J by 7 bases, with 19 bases between the two germline ends. CDR1 is LNHDA, CDR2 SQIVND, per germline (reference sequence). In DNA form, the CDR3 reads TGTGCCAGTAGTATGGGGGGACGTATCGTCGGGAATGAGCAGTTCTTC. It specifies CASSMGGRIVGNEQFF.

CDR3 coding DNA: TGCAGCGTTGCATGGACAGGGCCGGATACGCAGTATTTT. It yields the protein CSVAWTGPDTQYF. The chain joins TRBV29-1 to TRBJ2-3; 8 nucleotides agree with TRBD1. The CDR3 contains 13 residues. CDR1 is SQVTM, CDR2 ANQGSEA, per germline. J lost 6 bases, V lost 4 bases, and 6 bases had no gene match.

This clone has more than one count but fewer than ten. The V call is TRBV4-2, the J call TRBJ2-1, with D perhaps matching TRBD1 (5 bases). From germline, CDR1 is LGHNA and CDR2 YNFKEQ. Trimming took off 2 bases at V and 13 bases at J, with 12 bases between the two ends. The CDR3 spans 12 residues. The DNA for the CDR3 is TGTGCCAGCAGCCAATCCGGCGGACAACAGTTCTTC. The encoded protein is CASSQSGGQQFF.

The V call is TRBV6-2 or TRBV6-3, the J call TRBJ2-7; 10 bases are a match to TRBD2. With 4 bases clipped from V and 0 bases from J, the junction kept 9 bases outside the gene matches. Germline loops: CDR1 MNHEY, CDR2 SVGEGT. The CDR3 contains 17 residues. This chain's CDR3 is CASSWALAGARSYEQYF. In DNA form, the CDR3 reads TGTGCCAGCAGTTGGGCTCTAGCGGGGGCCCGCTCCTACGAGCAGTACTTC.

The chain's CDR3 is CASSAGNSGNTIYF. CDR3 bases: TGCGCCAGCAGCGCCGGGAACTCTGGAAACACCATATATTTT. The genes are TRBV5-1 and TRBJ1-3; D unresolved. CDR3 length equals 14 residues. The V end lost 4 bases, the J end lost 0 bases, and 8 bases lay between the germline ends. Germline lookup yields CDR1 SGHRS and CDR2 YFSETQ.